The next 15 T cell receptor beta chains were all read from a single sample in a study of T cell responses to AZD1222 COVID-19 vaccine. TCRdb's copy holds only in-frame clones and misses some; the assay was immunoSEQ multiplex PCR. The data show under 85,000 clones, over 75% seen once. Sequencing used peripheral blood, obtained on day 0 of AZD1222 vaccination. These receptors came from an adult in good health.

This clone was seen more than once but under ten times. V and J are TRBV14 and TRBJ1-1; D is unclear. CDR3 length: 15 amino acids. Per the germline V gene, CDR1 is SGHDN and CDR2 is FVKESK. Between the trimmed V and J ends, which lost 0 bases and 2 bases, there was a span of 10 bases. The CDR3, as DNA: TGTGCCAGCAGCCAAGATTTTGCGGTAAACACTGAAGCTTTCTTT. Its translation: CASSQDFAVNTEAFF.

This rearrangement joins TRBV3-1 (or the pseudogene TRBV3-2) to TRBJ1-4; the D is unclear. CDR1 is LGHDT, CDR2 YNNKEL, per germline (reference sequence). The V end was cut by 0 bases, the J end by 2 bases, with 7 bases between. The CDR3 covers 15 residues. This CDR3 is CASSQEVGTNEKLFF. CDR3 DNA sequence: TGTGCCAGCAGCCAAGAGGTGGGGACTAATGAAAAACTGTTTTTT.

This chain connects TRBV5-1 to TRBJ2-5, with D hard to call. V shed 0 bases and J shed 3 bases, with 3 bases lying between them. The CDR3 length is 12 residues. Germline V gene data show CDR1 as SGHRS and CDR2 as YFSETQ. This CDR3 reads CASSLAKETQYF. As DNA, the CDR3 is TGCGCCAGCAGCTTGGCCAAAGAGACCCAGTACTTC. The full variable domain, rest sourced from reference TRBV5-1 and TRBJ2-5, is KAGVTQTPRYLIKTRGQQVTLSCSPISGHRSVSWYQQTPGQGLQFLFEYFSETQRNKGNFPGRFSGRQFSNSRSEMNVSTLELGDSALYLCASSLAKETQYFGPGTRLLVL.

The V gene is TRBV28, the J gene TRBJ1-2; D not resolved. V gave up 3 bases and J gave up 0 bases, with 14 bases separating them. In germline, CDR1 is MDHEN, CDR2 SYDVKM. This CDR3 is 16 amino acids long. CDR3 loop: CASSFQRQAANYGYTF. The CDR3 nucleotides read TGTGCCAGCAGTTTCCAAAGGCAGGCGGCTAACTATGGCTACACCTTC.

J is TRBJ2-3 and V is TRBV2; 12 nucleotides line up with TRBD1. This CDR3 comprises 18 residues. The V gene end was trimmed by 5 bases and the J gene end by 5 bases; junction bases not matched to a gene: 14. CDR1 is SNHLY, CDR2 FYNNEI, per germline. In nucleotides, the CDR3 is TGTGCCAGCAGTTTTACCCGTTTGGGACAGGGGGCGGTAGATACGCAGTATTTT. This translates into CASSFTRLGQGAVDTQYF.

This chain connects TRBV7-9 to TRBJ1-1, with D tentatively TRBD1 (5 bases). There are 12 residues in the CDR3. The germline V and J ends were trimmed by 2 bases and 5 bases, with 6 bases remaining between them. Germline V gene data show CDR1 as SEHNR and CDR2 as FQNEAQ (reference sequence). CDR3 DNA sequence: TGTGCCAGCAGCTTAACAGGTACTGAAGCTTTCTTT. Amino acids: CASSLTGTEAFF.

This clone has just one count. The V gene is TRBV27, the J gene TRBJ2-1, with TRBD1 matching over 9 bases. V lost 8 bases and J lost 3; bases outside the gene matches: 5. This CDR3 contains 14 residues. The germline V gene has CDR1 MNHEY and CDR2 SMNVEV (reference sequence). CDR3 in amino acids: CASSGQGVYNEQFF. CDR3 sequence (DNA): TGTGCCAGCTCGGGACAGGGCGTCTACAATGAGCAGTTCTTC.

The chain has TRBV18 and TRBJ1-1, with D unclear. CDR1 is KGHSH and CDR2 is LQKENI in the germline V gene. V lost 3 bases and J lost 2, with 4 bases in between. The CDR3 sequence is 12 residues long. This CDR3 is CASSPPNTEAFF. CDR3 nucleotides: TGTGCCAGCTCACCCCCCAACACTGAAGCTTTCTTT.

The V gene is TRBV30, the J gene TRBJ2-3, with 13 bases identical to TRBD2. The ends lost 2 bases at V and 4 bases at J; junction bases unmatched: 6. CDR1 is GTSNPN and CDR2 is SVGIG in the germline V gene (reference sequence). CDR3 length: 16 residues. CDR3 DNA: TGTGCCTGGAGTACTGGACTAGCGGGAGCCGCAGATACGCAGTATTTT. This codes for CAWSTGLAGAADTQYF.

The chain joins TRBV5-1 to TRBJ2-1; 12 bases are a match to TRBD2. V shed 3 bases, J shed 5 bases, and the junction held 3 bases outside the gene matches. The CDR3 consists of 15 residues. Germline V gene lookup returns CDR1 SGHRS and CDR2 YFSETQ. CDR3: CASSSRTSGDNEQFF. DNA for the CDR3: TGCGCCAGCAGCTCAAGGACTAGCGGGGACAATGAGCAGTTCTTC.

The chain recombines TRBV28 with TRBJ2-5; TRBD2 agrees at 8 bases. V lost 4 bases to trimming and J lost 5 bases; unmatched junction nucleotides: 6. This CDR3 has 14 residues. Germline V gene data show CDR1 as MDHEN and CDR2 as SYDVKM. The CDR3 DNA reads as TGTGCCAGCAGTTCCCCGACTAGCGTGGAGACCCAGTACTTC. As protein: CASSSPTSVETQYF.

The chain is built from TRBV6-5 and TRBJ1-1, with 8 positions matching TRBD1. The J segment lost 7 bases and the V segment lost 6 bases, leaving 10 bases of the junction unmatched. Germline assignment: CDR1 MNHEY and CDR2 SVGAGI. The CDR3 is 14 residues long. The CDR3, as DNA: TGTGCCAGCAGGGACAGGGAACGAGCTAATGAAGCTTTCTTT. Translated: CASRDRERANEAFF.

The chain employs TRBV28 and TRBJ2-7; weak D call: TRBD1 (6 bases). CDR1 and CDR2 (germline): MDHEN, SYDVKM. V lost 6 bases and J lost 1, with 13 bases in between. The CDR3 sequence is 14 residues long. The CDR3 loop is CASRPEDSSYEQYV. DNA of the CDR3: TGTGCCAGCAGACCAGAGGACAGTTCCTACGAGCAGTACGTC.

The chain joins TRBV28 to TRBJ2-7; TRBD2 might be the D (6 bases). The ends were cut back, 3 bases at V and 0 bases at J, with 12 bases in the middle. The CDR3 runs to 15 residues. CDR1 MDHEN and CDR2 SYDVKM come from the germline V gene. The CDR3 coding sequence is TGTGCCAGCAGTTTGGAGGGCCGCTTCTCCTACGAGCAGTACTTC. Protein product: CASSLEGRFSYEQYF.

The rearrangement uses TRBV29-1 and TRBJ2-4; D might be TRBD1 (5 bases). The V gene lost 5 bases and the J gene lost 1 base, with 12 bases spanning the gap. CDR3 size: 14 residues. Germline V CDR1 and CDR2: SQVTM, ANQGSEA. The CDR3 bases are TGCAGCGTTTCAGGGTCGGGCGCCAAAAACATTCAGTACTTC. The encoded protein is CSVSGSGAKNIQYF.